This T cell receptor (beta chain) was sequenced in a study of blood T cell repertoires in COVID-19. Clones were sequenced by immunoSEQ multiplex PCR, and TCRdb holds only the in-frame ones, with some missing. The data contain 350,000 to 550,000 clones, roughly 85% of them singletons. After removal of 5 bases from V and 7 bases from J, the junction contained 11 bases not matched to a gene. This CDR3 has 14 residues. Germline-derived CDR1 and CDR2 are MDHEN and SYDVKM. V usage is TRBV28 and J usage is TRBJ2-7; 7 bases are a match to TRBD1. The sequencing input was PBMCs or T cells enriched from blood (not recorded which). This clonotype was obtained from a woman younger than 30 with acute COVID-19. The CDR3 protein is CASSQGTDRGEQYF. CDR3 DNA: TGTGCCAGCAGTCAAGGGACAGACCGGGGTGAGCAGTACTTC.